The clone carrying this T cell receptor (beta chain) turned up a few times. Its target is not known. The data were obtained in a study of blood T cells in healthy people across ages. Study findings and constraints: Significant beta diversity loss was already apparent by age roughly 38, declining roughly linearly. No one knew whether donors had CMV, which possibly confounded expanded clonotype changes. With naive T cell percentage, TCR beta diversity showed a strong correlation. Fewer expanded clones and more diversity marked long-lived versus aged donors.

Unmatched junction bases numbered 7, after V lost 4 bases and J lost 1 base. The CDR3 has 17 amino acids. Germline assignment: CDR1 SGHRS and CDR2 YFSETQ. Together with a sample-barcoded 5' primer, a J-beta primer mix was included in a second PCR lasting about 6 to 11 cycles. One entry per CDR3 protein results from TCRdb running MiXCR on the 5' RACE reads. This table holds about 680,000 distinct CDR3 sequences, roughly 49% found once. The sequenced sample was blood. The rearrangement uses TRBV5-1 and TRBJ2-6, with TRBD1 matching over 8 bases. The source of this sequence is an older woman in good health. The CDR3 coding sequence is TGCGCCAGCAGCGATCAGGGGGCGCGTTCTGGGGCCAACGTCCTGACTTTC. Encoded protein: CASSDQGARSGANVLTF.